There are a few counts of the clone carrying this T cell receptor beta chain. The data belong to a study of type 1 regulatory T cells. Study-level background: An in vitro protocol generated T-allo10, a Tr1-enriched, alloantigen-specific CD4 T cell product.

V shed 2 bases and J shed 4 bases, with 11 bases lying between them. The CDR3 loop spans 14 amino acids. The germline V gene encodes CDR1 SNHLY and CDR2 FYNNEI. TCRdb fed the reads into MiXCR, producing one record per CDR3 protein. The sample includes over 90,000 distinct CDR3 sequences, roughly 31% of them seen just once. The V call is TRBV2, the J call TRBJ1-2, with D possibly matching TRBD1 (5 bases). The clonotype originates from a human donor in good health. The specimen sequenced was CD4+ T cells, either the whole sample or a sorted fraction (not recorded which). CDR3 nucleotides: TGTGCCAGCAGTGAACGGGGCATCTCCTATGGCTACACCTTC. It yields the protein CASSERGISYGYTF.